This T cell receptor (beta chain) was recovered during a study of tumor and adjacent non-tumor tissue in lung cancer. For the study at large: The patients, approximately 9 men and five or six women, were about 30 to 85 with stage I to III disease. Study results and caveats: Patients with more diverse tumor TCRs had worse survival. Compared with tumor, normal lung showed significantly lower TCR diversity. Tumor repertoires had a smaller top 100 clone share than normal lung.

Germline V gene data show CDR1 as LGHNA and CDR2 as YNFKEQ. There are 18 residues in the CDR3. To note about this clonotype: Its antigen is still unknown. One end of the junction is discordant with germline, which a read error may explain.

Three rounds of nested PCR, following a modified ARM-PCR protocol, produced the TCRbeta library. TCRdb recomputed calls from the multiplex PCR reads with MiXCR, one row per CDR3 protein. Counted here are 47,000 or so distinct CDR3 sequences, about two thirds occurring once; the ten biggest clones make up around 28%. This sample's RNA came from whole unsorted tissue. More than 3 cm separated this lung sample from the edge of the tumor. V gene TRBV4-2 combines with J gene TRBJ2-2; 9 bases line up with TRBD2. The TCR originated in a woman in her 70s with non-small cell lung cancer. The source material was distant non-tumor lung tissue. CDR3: CASSQELAGVADTGELFF. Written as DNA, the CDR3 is TGTGCCAGCAGCCAAGAGTTAGCGGGAGTCGCGGACACCGGAGAGCTGTTTTTT.